This is a list of T cell receptor beta chains from one sample in a study of blood T cell repertoires in COVID-19. Data came from immunoSEQ multiplex PCR; TCRdb stores just in-frame clones and leaves some out. This table has tens of thousands of clones, 87% appearing once. Material: peripheral blood. The receptors shown here come from a woman between 50 and 59 years old with active or convalescent COVID-19. CDR3s include the opening cysteine and the closing phenylalanine or tryptophan. Size values are once, few and many counts, or a class for expanded clones, and some rows have none.

CDR3aa,j_gene,abundance,v_gene
CASSLNSGGQGTGELFF,TRBJ2-2,-,TRBV7-2
CASSVGLAKNNEQFF,TRBJ2-1,once,TRBV7-2
CAISEIVREQFF,TRBJ2-1,-,TRBV10-3
CASSPTHNTEAFF,TRBJ1-1,-,TRBV6-2/TRBV6-3
CASSAGPGGAHTEAFF,TRBJ1-1,-,TRBV25-1
CASSLVRPSVYSYNEQFF,TRBJ2-1,-,TRBV7-2
CASTPTGSDEKLFF,TRBJ1-4,-,TRBV6-6
CASSLTGGNEQFF,TRBJ2-1,-,TRBV6-4
CASSLSPQGNQETQYF,TRBJ2-5,-,TRBV27
CATSDWTDQETQYF,TRBJ2-5,-,TRBV24-1
CASSLGGTDNQPQHF,TRBJ1-5,-,TRBV7-9
CASSREGLRGSTEAFF,TRBJ1-1,-,TRBV7-3
CASSLFLSSYNEQFF,TRBJ2-1,-,TRBV9
CASSETGVVYEQYF,TRBJ2-7,-,TRBV5-5
CAWTGQGNQPQHF,TRBJ1-5,-,TRBV30
CASSTVRWNQPQHF,TRBJ1-5,once,TRBV28
CASSRQEINQPQHF,TRBJ1-5,-,TRBV5-6
CAISFTGTHGYTF,TRBJ1-2,-,TRBV10-3
CASSWTANTGELFF,TRBJ2-2,-,TRBV27
CASSLAGDHNEQFF,TRBJ2-1,-,TRBV9
CASSYSRQGYYGYTF,TRBJ1-2,-,TRBV6-5
CASSYWRDQPQHF,TRBJ1-5,once,TRBV6-8
CASSLDVGGEAFF,TRBJ1-1,-,TRBV27
CASTEAGREPHYGYTF,TRBJ1-2,-,TRBV28
CASSWGGGTSYEQYF,TRBJ2-7,-,TRBV7-9
CASSQVGLAGGQETQYF,TRBJ2-5,once,TRBV4-1
CASSPQTGLGNTIYF,TRBJ1-3,-,TRBV7-8
CASSFNGDSNQPQHF,TRBJ1-5,-,TRBV5-4
CASSPTWDRASEAFF,TRBJ1-1,-,TRBV19
CASTPELVSYEQYF,TRBJ2-7,-,TRBV7-2
CASTWAFAKEQFF,TRBJ2-1,-,TRBV12-3/TRBV12-4
CASSQRTGESGNTIYF,TRBJ1-3,once,TRBV7-6
CASRPLLSSYNEQFF,TRBJ2-1,once,TRBV6-5
CAIRRETGTGAEAFF,TRBJ1-1,-,TRBV10-3
CASSLGGQETQYF,TRBJ2-5,-,TRBV5-1
CASSLTGLSRNEQFF,TRBJ2-1,-,TRBV11-3
CASSEIRDRGRGYTF,TRBJ1-2,-,TRBV3-1/TRBV3-2
CASSLGPSGGWEDTQYF,TRBJ2-3,once,TRBV7-2
CASRRATGGGGYTF,TRBJ1-2,-,TRBV6-5
CASSLRSGRTFRGSYEQYF,TRBJ2-7,-,TRBV5-6
CASSLQTGKRDTQYF,TRBJ2-3,-,TRBV7-3
CASSRTGQGGNTEAFF,TRBJ1-1,medium-sized,TRBV27
CASSTPGTGAQPQHF,TRBJ1-5,-,TRBV19
CASSPLALTGELFF,TRBJ2-2,once,TRBV4-2
CASGGLGTTDTQYF,TRBJ2-3,-,TRBV5-1
CASSLQGALGYTF,TRBJ1-2,-,TRBV12-3/TRBV12-4
CASTDPGVDNEKLFF,TRBJ1-4,-,TRBV7-8
CASSRFGLAGAKYTDTQYF,TRBJ2-3,-,TRBV27
CASSYSGTVYYEQYF,TRBJ2-7,-,TRBV6-2/TRBV6-3
CASSYSFGTGNEQYF,TRBJ2-7,-,TRBV6-2/TRBV6-3
CASSAGYTGELFF,TRBJ2-2,few,TRBV6-2/TRBV6-3
CAISLAGEAGELFF,TRBJ2-2,once,TRBV10-3
CASSTNQGQTQYF,TRBJ2-5,-,TRBV12-3/TRBV12-4
CASSPSRAGGSTGELFF,TRBJ2-2,-,TRBV9
CSASGQGDYEQYF,TRBJ2-7,-,TRBV29-1
CASSTQGARMAEAFF,TRBJ1-1,-,TRBV5-1
CASSTTYEQYF,TRBJ2-7,-,TRBV6-5
CASRPNTGTAFGELFF,TRBJ2-2,-,TRBV7-9
CASSASTGTNTEAFF,TRBJ1-1,-,TRBV9